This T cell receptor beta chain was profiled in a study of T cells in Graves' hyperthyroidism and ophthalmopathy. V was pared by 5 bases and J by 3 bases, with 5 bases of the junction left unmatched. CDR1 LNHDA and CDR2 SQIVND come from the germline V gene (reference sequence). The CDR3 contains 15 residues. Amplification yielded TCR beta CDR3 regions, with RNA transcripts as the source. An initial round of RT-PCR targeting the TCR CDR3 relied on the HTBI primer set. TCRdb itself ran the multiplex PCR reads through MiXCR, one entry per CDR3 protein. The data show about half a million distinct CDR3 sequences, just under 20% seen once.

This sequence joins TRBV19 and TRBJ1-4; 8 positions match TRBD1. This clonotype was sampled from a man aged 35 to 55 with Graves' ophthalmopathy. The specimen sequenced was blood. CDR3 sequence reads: CASSAGQGPNEKLFF. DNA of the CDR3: TGTGCCAGTAGTGCAGGACAGGGACCTAATGAAAAACTGTTTTTT. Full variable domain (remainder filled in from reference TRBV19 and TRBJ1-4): DGGITQSPKYLFRKEGQNVTLSCEQNLNHDAMYWYRQDPGQGLRLIYYSQIVNDFQKGDIAEGYSVSREKKESFPLTVTSAQKNPTAFYLCASSAGQGPNEKLFFGSGTQLSVL.